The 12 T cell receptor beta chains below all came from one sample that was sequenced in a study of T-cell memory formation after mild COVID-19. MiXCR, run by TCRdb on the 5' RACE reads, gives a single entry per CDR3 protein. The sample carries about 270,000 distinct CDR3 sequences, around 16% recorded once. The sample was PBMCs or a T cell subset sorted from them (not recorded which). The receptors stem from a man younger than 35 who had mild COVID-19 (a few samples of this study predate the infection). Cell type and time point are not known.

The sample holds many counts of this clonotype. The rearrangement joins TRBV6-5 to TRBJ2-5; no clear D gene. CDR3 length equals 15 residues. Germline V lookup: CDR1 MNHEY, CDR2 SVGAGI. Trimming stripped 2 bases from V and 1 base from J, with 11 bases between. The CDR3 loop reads CASSYEGKSQETQYF. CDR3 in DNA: TGTGCCAGCAGTTACGAAGGGAAATCCCAAGAGACCCAGTACTTC.

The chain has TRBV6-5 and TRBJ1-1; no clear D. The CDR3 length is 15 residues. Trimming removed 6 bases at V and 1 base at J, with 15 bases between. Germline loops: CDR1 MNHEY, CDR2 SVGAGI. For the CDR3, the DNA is TGTGCCAGCAGCTTAACCGGACCGCCGAACACTGAAGCTTTCTTT. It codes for CASSLTGPPNTEAFF.

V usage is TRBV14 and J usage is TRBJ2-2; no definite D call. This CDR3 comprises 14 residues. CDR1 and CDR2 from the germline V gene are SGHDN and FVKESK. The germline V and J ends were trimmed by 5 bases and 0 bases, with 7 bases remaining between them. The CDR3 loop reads CASSTRTNTGELFF. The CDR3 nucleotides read TGTGCCAGCAGCACGAGAACGAACACCGGGGAGCTGTTTTTT.

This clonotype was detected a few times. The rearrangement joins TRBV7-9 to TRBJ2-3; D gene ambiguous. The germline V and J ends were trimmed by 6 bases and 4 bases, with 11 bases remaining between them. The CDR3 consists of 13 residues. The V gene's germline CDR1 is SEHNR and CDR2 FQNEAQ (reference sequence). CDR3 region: CASRSSGADTQYF. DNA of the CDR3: TGTGCCAGCAGGTCTTCGGGTGCAGATACGCAGTATTTT.

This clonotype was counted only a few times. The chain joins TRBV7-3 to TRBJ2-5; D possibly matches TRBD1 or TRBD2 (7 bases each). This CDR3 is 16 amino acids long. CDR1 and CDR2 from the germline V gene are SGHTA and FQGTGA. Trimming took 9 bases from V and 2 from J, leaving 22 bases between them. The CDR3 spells CASSLRGGAGQETQYF. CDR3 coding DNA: TGTGCCAGTTCCCTCAGGGGGGGGGCTGGACAAGAGACCCAGTACTTC.

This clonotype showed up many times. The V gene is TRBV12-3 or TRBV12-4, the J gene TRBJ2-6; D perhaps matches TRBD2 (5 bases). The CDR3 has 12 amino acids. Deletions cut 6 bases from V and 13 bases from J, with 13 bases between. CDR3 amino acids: CASSLRSGVLTF. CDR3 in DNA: TGTGCCAGCAGCCTAAGATCGGGGGTCCTGACTTTC.

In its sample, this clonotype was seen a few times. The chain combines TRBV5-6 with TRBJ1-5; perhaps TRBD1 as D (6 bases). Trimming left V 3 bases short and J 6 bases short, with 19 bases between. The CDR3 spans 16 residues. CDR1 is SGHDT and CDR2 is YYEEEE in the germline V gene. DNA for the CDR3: TGTGCCAGCAGCTACCGACAGGAGATAGGACCTCAGCCCCAGCATTTT. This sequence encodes CASSYRQEIGPQPQHF. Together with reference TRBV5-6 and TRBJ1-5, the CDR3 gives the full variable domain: DAGVTQSPTHLIKTRGQQVTLRCSPKSGHDTVSWYQQALGQGPQFIFQYYEEEERQRGNFPDRFSGHQFPNYSSELNVNALLLGDSALYLCASSYRQEIGPQPQHFGDGTRLSIL.

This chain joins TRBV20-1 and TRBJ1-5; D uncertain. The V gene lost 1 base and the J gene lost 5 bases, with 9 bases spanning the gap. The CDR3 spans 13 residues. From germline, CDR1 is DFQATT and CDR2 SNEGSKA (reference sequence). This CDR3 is CSARGAGHQPQHF. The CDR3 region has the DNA TGCAGTGCTAGAGGGGCAGGCCATCAGCCCCAGCATTTT.

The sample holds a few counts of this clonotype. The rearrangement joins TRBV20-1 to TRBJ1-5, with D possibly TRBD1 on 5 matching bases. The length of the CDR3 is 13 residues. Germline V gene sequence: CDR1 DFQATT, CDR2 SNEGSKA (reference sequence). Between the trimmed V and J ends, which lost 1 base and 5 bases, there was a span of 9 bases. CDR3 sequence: CSARGREYQPQHF. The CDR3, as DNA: TGCAGTGCTAGAGGCAGGGAATATCAGCCCCAGCATTTT.

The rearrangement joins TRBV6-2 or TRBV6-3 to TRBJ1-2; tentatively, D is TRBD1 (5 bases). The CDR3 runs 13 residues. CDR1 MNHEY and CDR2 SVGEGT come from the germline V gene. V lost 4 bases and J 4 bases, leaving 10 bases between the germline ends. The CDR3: CASSFTDIYGYTF. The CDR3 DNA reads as TGTGCCAGCAGTTTCACGGACATCTATGGCTACACCTTC.

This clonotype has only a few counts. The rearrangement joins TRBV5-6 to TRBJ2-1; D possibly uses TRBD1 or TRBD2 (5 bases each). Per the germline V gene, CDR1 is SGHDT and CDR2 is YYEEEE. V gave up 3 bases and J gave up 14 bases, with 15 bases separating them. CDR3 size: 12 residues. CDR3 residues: CASSSPQGVEFF. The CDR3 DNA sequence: TGTGCCAGCAGCTCCCCTCAGGGAGTGGAGTTCTTC.

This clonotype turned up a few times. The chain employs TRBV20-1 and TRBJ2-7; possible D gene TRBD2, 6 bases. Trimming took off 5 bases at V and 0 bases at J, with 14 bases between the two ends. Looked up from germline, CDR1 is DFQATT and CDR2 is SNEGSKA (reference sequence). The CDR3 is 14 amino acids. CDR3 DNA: TGCAGTGCTCCGCAAGCGGGTCTCTCCTACGAGCAGTACTTC. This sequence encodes CSAPQAGLSYEQYF.